The rows below give T cell receptor beta chains drawn from one sample of a study of OX40 agonist ivuxolimab in advanced cancers. Profiled with immunoSEQ multiplex PCR; TCRdb holds only in-frame clones, not every one. The repertoire consists of approximately 59,000 clones, with 75% to 85% occurring once and the leading ten covering 0.75%. This material consisted of CD4+ or CD8+ T cells sorted from blood, taken in a trial of the OX40 agonist ivuxolimab. The receptors derive from an adult with an advanced solid tumor such as melanoma, head and neck, liver or kidney cancer. CDR3s include the opening cysteine and the closing phenylalanine or tryptophan. The D gene is left open where the match is weak. Size is stated for part of the rows, as once, few or many counts, or as a class when the clone is expanded.

NA	TRBV27	NA	TRBJ2-1	TGTGCCAGCAGTTTAACCGCCCAGGGGGTGCGGGGGTATGAGCAGTTCTTC	CASSLTAQGVRGYEQFF
TRBD2	TRBV6-1	NA	TRBJ2-7	TGTGCCAGCAGTGACGAGCGGGGGGGCCTTTACGAGCAGTACTTC	CASSDERGGLYEQYF
NA	TRBV11-3	NA	TRBJ2-7	TGTGCCAGCAGTACAGGGAGCCACGAGCAGTACTTC	CASSTGSHEQYF
TRBD2	TRBV7-8	NA	TRBJ2-1	TGTGCCAGCAGCCCCCTTGTCGCGGGGGGGTACAATGAGCAGTTCTTC	CASSPLVAGGYNEQFF
TRBD1	TRBV10-3	NA	TRBJ1-3	TGTGCCATCAGGGACAGGGGTGGAAACACCATATATTTT	CAIRDRGGNTIYF
NA	TRBV9	NA	TRBJ1-2	TGTGCCAGCAGCTCTACCGGGACTAACTATGGCTACACCTTC	CASSSTGTNYGYTF
TRBD2	TRBV5-8	NA	TRBJ2-3	TGTGCCAGCAGCTTGGCACGGGGGGGATCCGATACGCAGTATTTT	CASSLARGGSDTQYF
TRBD1	TRBV2	NA	TRBJ1-2	TGTGCCAGCAGTGGGGACAGGGGGTGGGTCTATGGCTACACCTTC	CASSGDRGWVYGYTF
NA	TRBV5-1	NA	TRBJ2-5	TGCGCCAGCAGCTTGGGGAGACTAGAACAAGAGACCCAGTACTTC	CASSLGRLEQETQYF
NA	TRBV6-5	NA	TRBJ2-3	TGTGCCAGCAGTCGGGACAGCACAGATACGCAGTATTTT	CASSRDSTDTQYF
NA	TRBV5-1	NA	TRBJ1-6	TGCGCCAGCAGCCCAGGGTTAAGCTCCTATAATTCACCCCTCCACTTT	CASSPGLSSYNSPLHF
TRBD1	TRBV6-1	NA	TRBJ2-3	TGTGCCAGCAGGAACTCAGGGGGACCCACAGATACGCAGTATTTT	CASRNSGGPTDTQYF
NA	TRBV10-3	NA	TRBJ2-7	TGTGCCATCAGTGCAAGGACAGCAGCCTACGAGCAGTACTTC	CAISARTAAYEQYF
TRBD1	TRBV10-1	NA	TRBJ2-5	TGCGCCAGCAGTGATGCGGGACAGGGTGAAGAAAAGACCCAGTACTTC	CASSDAGQGEEKTQYF
NA	TRBV5-4	NA	TRBJ2-5	TGTGCCAGCCGACGTAGGGGTGGACAAGAGACCCAGTACTTC	CASRRRGGQETQYF
NA	TRBV5-4	NA	TRBJ1-1	TGTGCCAGCAGCCCAGGTTATCGGACTGAAGCTTTCTTT	CASSPGYRTEAFF
NA	TRBV7-2	NA	TRBJ2-3	TGTGCCAGCAGCCCCTCAGGGGCAAGCACAGATACGCAGTATTTT	CASSPSGASTDTQYF
TRBD1	TRBV5-6	once	TRBJ2-5	TGTGCCAGCGGGACAGGGTGGGAGACCCAGTACTTC	CASGTGWETQYF
NA	TRBV12-1	once	TRBJ1-5	TGTGCCAGCAGGGTTGGAGGCTGTGGTCAGCCCCAGCATTTT	CASRVGGCGQPQHF
NA	TRBV5-1	NA	TRBJ2-2	TGCGCCAGCAGCCCGGAGGGTGCGGCCGGGGAGCTGTTTTTT	CASSPEGAAGELFF